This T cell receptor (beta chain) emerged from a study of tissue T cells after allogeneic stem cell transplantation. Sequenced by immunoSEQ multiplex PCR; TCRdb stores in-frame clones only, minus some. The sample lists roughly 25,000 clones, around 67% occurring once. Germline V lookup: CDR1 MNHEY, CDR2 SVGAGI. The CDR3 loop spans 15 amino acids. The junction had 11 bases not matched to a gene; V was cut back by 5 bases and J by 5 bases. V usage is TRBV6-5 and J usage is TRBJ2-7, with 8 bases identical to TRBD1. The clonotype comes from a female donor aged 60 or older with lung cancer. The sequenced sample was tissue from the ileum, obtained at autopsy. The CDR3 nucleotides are TGTGCCAGCAGTAACCAAGACAGGGGCCGCCACGAGCAGTACTTC. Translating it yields CASSNQDRGRHEQYF.